Listed below are T cell receptor beta chains from one sample, sequenced in a study of T cells in Graves' hyperthyroidism and ophthalmopathy. TCRdb used MiXCR to reprocess the multiplex PCR reads, holding one entry per CDR3 protein. The sample records fewer than 400,000 distinct CDR3 sequences, over 12% being singletons. The sequenced sample consisted of blood. The receptors were sampled from a man aged 50 or older with Graves' ophthalmopathy. The CDR3 runs from the conserved cysteine through the conserved F or W. Each record gives: J gene, V gene, CDR3 protein.

J gene: TRBJ2-1
V gene: TRBV5-4
CDR3 protein: CASSDGTSSPYNEQFF

J gene: TRBJ2-3
V gene: TRBV20-1
CDR3 protein: CSARDRREVIVDTQYF

J gene: TRBJ2-7
V gene: TRBV20-1
CDR3 protein: CSARDAGIRDEQYF

J gene: TRBJ2-5
V gene: TRBV5-4
CDR3 protein: CASSLGGRLAGGEETQYF

J gene: TRBJ2-3
V gene: TRBV20-1
CDR3 protein: CSAPPPGQGGDTQYF

J gene: TRBJ2-1
V gene: TRBV20-1
CDR3 protein: CSASYGSSWNEQFF

J gene: TRBJ1-6
V gene: TRBV20-1
CDR3 protein: CSAIDSVNSPLHF

J gene: TRBJ2-1
V gene: TRBV20-1
CDR3 protein: CSAPFAGGWHEQFF

J gene: TRBJ2-2
V gene: TRBV6-6
CDR3 protein: CASSYPKSGSLYTGELFF

J gene: TRBJ2-5
V gene: TRBV6-2/TRBV6-3
CDR3 protein: CASSDHLGSGETQYF